What follows describes a single T cell receptor beta chain. This sample was included in a study of tumor-infiltrating lymphocytes in primary liver carcinoma. The blood RNA (from unsorted whole blood) was obtained, and germline DNA was also extracted. Starting from around 500 ng of total RNA, TCR beta cDNA was produced with a primer in the constant region. Libraries for TCR beta were built through three nested multiplex PCR rounds, which together made up a slightly modified ARM-PCR procedure. In the first two PCR rounds, TRBV1-TRBV30 forward primers were paired with a C-beta reverse primer, and each round lasted around 10 cycles. TCRdb re-analysed the multiplex PCR reads in MiXCR, keeping a single row per CDR3 protein. The sample shows 250,000 to 400,000 distinct CDR3 sequences, 55% to 65% of them seen only once. Trimming took off 2 bases at V and 15 bases at J, with 20 bases between the two ends. The CDR3 has 13 amino acids. Germline assignment: CDR1 GTSNPN and CDR2 SVGIG (reference sequence).

The sequenced material came from peripheral blood. This TCR came from a man between 35 and 55 years old with primary liver carcinoma and hepatitis B virus infection. The chain has TRBV30 and TRBJ2-1, with D perhaps matching TRBD1 (6 bases). CDR3 residues: CAWSLVDLGALFF. The CDR3 bases are TGTGCCTGGAGTCTGGTGGACCTGGGGGCTTTGTTCTTC. The full variable domain, with the rest looked up from reference TRBV30 and TRBJ2-1, is SQTIHQWPATLVQPVGSPLSLECTVEGTSNPNLYWYRQAAGRGLQLLFYSVGIGQISSEVPQNLSASRPQDRQFILSSKKLLLSDSGFYLCAWSLVDLGALFFGPGTRLTVL.